This TCR beta chain originates from a study of T cell responses to AZD1222 COVID-19 vaccine. Libraries were prepared by immunoSEQ multiplex PCR; TCRdb keeps only in-frame clonotypes and omits some of them. Seen here are 95,000 to 100,000 clones, about 90% observed once, and the top ten hold 16%. The germline V gene encodes CDR1 MDHEN and CDR2 SYDVKM. Trimming removed 2 bases from V and 0 bases from J, with 4 bases in between. CDR3 length: 13 amino acids. This chain joins TRBV28 and TRBJ1-1; D is ambiguous. This TCR derives from an adult in good health. Source: peripheral blood, taken on day 0 of AZD1222 vaccination. CDR3 nucleotide sequence: TGTGCCAGCAGTTTACGGCTGAACACTGAAGCTTTCTTT. Residues: CASSLRLNTEAFF.